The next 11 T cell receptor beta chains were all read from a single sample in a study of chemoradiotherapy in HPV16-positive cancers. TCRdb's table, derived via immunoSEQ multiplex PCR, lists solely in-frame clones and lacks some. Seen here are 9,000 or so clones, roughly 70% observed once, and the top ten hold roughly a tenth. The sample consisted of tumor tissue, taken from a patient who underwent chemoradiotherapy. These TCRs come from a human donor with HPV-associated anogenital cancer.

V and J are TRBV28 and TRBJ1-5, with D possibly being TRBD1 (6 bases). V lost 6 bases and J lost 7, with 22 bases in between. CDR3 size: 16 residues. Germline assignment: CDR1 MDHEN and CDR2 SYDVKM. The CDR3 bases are TGTGCCAGCAGGCTGGCGGGGGCGGGGGGCAGGCAGCCCCAGCATTTT. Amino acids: CASRLAGAGGRQPQHF.

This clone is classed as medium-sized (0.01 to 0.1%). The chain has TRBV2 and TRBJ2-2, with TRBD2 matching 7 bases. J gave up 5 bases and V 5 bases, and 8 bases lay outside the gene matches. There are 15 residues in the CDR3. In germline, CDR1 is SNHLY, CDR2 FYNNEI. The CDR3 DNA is TGTGCCAGCAGTTACGTCGGGGGGAGGACCGGGGAGCTGTTTTTT. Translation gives CASSYVGGRTGELFF.

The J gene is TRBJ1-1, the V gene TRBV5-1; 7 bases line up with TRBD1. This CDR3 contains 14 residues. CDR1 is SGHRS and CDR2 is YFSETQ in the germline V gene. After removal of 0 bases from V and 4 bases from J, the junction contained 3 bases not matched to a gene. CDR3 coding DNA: TGCGCCAGCAGCTTGGGTCCAGGGGGCACTGAAGCTTTCTTT. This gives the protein CASSLGPGGTEAFF.

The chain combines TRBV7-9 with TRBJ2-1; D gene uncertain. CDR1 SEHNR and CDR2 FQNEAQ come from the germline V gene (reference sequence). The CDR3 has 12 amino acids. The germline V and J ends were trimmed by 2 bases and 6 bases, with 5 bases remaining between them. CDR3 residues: CASSLLRNEQFF. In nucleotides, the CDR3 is TGTGCCAGCAGCTTACTGCGCAATGAGCAGTTCTTC.

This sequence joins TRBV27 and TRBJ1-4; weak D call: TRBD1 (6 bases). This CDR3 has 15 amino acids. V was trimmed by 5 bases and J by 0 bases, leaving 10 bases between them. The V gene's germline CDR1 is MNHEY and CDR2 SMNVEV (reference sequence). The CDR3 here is CASSRRQATNEKLFF. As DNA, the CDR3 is TGTGCCAGCAGTCGAAGACAGGCAACTAATGAAAAACTGTTTTTT.

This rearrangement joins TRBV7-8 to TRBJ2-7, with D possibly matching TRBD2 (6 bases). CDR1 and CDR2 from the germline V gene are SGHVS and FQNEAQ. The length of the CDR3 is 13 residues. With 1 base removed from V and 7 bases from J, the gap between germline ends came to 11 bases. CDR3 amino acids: CASSLGGLKEQYF. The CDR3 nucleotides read TGTGCCAGCAGCTTAGGGGGACTGAAAGAGCAGTACTTC.

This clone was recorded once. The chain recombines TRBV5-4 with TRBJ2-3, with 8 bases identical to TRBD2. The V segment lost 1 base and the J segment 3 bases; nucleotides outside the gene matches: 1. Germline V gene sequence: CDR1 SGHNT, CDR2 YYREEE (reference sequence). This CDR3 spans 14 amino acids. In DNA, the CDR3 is TGTGCCAGCAGCTTGTCGGGGGGGACAGATACGCAGTATTTT. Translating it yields CASSLSGGTDTQYF. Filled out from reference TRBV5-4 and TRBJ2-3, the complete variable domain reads ETGVTQSPTHLIKTRGQQVTLRCSSQSGHNTVSWYQQALGQGPQFIFQYYREEENGRGNFPPRFSGLQFPNYSSELNVNALELDDSALYLCASSLSGGTDTQYFGPGTRLTVL.

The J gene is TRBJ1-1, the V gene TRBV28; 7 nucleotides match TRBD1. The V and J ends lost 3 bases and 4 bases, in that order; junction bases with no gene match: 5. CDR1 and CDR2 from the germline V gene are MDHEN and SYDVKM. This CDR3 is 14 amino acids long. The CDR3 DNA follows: TGTGCCAGCAGTTTCCCGACAGGGACCACTGAAGCTTTCTTT. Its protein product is CASSFPTGTTEAFF.

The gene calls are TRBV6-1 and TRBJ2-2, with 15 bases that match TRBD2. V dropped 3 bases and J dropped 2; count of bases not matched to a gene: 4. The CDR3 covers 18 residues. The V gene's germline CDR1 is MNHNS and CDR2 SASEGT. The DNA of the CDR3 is TGTGCCAGCAGTGAGGGACTAGCGGGGGGAGTTAACACCGGGGAGCTGTTTTTT. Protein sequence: CASSEGLAGGVNTGELFF.

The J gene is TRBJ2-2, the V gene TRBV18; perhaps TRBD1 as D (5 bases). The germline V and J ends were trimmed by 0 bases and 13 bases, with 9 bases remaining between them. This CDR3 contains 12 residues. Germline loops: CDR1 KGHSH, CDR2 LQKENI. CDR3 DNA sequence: TGTGCCAGCTCACCACCGACAGTTGGGCTGTTTTTT. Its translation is CASSPPTVGLFF.

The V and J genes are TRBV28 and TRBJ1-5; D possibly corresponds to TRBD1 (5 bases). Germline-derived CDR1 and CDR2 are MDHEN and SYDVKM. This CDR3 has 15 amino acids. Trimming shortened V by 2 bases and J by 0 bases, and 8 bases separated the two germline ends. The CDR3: CASSLRGDSNQPQHF. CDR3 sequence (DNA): TGTGCCAGCAGTTTACGGGGGGATAGCAATCAGCCCCAGCATTTT.